A single sample is the source of the 16 T cell receptor beta chains below, sequenced in a study of cytomegalovirus exposure and HLA in healthy donors. Researchers ran the PCR with 60 Vbeta and 13 Jbeta primers. This table comes from immunoSEQ multiplex PCR, and its TCRdb copy is limited to in-frame clones, with some not included. The sample includes 150,000 to 170,000 clones, around 80% seen only once; the top ten take over 1.2%. Sequenced sample: PBMCs. Receptor source: a man aged 18-30 years in good health and CMV-seronegative.

The rearrangement links TRBV19 to TRBJ2-1, with D possibly TRBD2 on 6 matching bases. This CDR3 is built from 15 residues. CDR1 is LNHDA, CDR2 SQIVND, per germline (reference sequence). Deletions cut 3 bases from V and 2 bases from J, with 11 bases between. In DNA, the CDR3 is TGTGCCAGTAGTATTGGGAGGCGACCCTACAATGAGCAGTTCTTC. This codes for CASSIGRRPYNEQFF.

This sequence joins TRBV6-5 and TRBJ1-1, with D perhaps TRBD1 (5 bases). In germline, CDR1 is MNHEY, CDR2 SVGAGI. The CDR3 consists of 14 residues. V lost 6 bases, J lost 6 bases, and 17 bases lay in between. CDR3 sequence reads: CASSPSVGVAEAFF. As DNA, the CDR3 is TGTGCCAGCAGCCCCAGTGTAGGGGTCGCTGAAGCTTTCTTT.

The chain joins TRBV6-1 to TRBJ2-7; D is unresolved. Trimming removed 6 bases from V and 0 bases from J, with 15 bases in between. The CDR3 spans 15 residues. Germline-derived CDR1 and CDR2 are MNHNS and SASEGT. The CDR3: CASSEQDLASYEQYF. The CDR3 DNA reads as TGTGCCAGCAGCGAGCAGGATCTCGCCTCCTACGAGCAGTACTTC.

The chain is built from TRBV9 and TRBJ2-2, with D possibly being TRBD2 (6 bases). The V end lost 0 bases, the J end lost 5 bases, and 14 bases lay between the germline ends. CDR1 SGDLS and CDR2 YYNGEE come from the germline V gene. The CDR3 covers 16 residues. Written as DNA, the CDR3 is TGTGCCAGCAGCGTAGGTTTAGCGGAGGGGACCGGGGAGCTGTTTTTT. Translated: CASSVGLAEGTGELFF.

This rearrangement joins TRBV27 to TRBJ1-2; D is uncertain. The CDR3 sequence is 13 residues long. Trimming removed 5 bases at V and 4 bases at J, with 11 bases between. Germline values: CDR1 MNHEY, CDR2 SMNVEV (reference sequence). Here the CDR3 reads CASSLDGLYGYTF. CDR3 DNA sequence: TGTGCCAGCAGTCTCGACGGACTCTATGGCTACACCTTC.

The chain has TRBV28 and TRBJ2-7; 8 bases are a match to TRBD1. V gave up 6 bases and J gave up 4 bases; unmatched junction bases: 8. The CDR3 is 14 residues long. Germline CDR1 reads MDHEN; CDR2 reads SYDVKM. CDR3 region: CASRGRTGPYEQYF. The CDR3, as DNA: TGTGCCAGCAGGGGTCGGACAGGGCCTTACGAGCAGTACTTC.

This chain joins TRBV18 and TRBJ1-3, with D perhaps matching TRBD1 (5 bases). The V gene's germline CDR1 is KGHSH and CDR2 LQKENI. The V end lost 0 bases, the J end lost 4 bases, and 7 bases lay between the germline ends. The CDR3 spans 14 residues. The CDR3 spells CASSPPGVGNTIYF. The CDR3 DNA is TGTGCCAGCTCACCACCAGGGGTCGGAAACACCATATATTTT.

The V and J genes are TRBV5-4 and TRBJ2-3; D is possibly TRBD2 (6 bases). Between the trimmed V and J ends, which lost 4 bases and 0 bases, there was a span of 12 bases. This CDR3 is 15 amino acids long. CDR1 and CDR2 from the germline V gene are SGHNT and YYREEE (reference sequence). CDR3 loop: CASSPSSASTDTQYF. The CDR3 nucleotides read TGTGCCAGCAGCCCATCTAGCGCTAGCACAGATACGCAGTATTTT. Combining the CDR3 with reference TRBV5-4 and TRBJ2-3 gives the whole variable domain ETGVTQSPTHLIKTRGQQVTLRCSSQSGHNTVSWYQQALGQGPQFIFQYYREEENGRGNFPPRFSGLQFPNYSSELNVNALELDDSALYLCASSPSSASTDTQYFGPGTRLTVL.

The chain couples TRBV7-6 to TRBJ2-1, with a weak D call TRBD2 (5 bases). Germline loops: CDR1 SGHVS, CDR2 FNYEAQ. V shed 0 bases and J shed 8 bases, with 8 bases lying between them. CDR3 length: 13 amino acids. In DNA, the CDR3 is TGTGCCAGCAGCTTAGCCCCCGGGGATGAGCAGTTCTTC. Protein: CASSLAPGDEQFF.

The chain joins TRBV7-2 to TRBJ2-7, with 8 bases matching TRBD2. The germline gives CDR1 SGHTA, CDR2 FQGNSA. This CDR3 has 16 amino acids. The ends lost 5 bases at V and 3 bases at J; junction bases unmatched: 12. This CDR3 is CASSPLRGLGIYEQYF. The CDR3 coding sequence is TGTGCCAGCAGCCCTCTCCGGGGACTAGGGATCTACGAGCAGTACTTC.

Only a few counts were recorded for this clone. This chain uses TRBV2 with TRBJ2-7; perhaps TRBD2 as D (5 bases). The CDR3 sequence is 16 residues long. Germline V CDR1 and CDR2: SNHLY, FYNNEI. V lost 2 bases to trimming and J lost 3 bases, with 17 bases between them. In DNA, the CDR3 is TGTGCCAGCAGTGAACTTTTCGGAGCGGCTTTCTACGAGCAGTACTTC. Protein product: CASSELFGAAFYEQYF.

The chain uses TRBV30 and TRBJ2-3; unclear D gene. Germline V lookup: CDR1 GTSNPN, CDR2 SVGIG (reference sequence). V was cut by 0 bases and J by 6 bases, with 10 bases left in between. The CDR3 spans 13 residues. CDR3 sequence (DNA): TGTGCCTGGAGTGTAAGCGCTTCGGATACGCAGTATTTT. The encoded protein is CAWSVSASDTQYF.

V is TRBV4-3 and J is TRBJ2-1; weak D call: TRBD2 (6 bases). V shed 0 bases and J shed 3 bases, with 12 bases lying between them. CDR1 is LGHNA and CDR2 is YSLEER in the germline V gene. The CDR3 runs to 16 residues. The CDR3 nucleotides are TGCGCCAGCAGCCAAGATGAGGAGGGTTTCTACAATGAGCAGTTCTTC. This encodes CASSQDEEGFYNEQFF.

The chain uses TRBV19 and TRBJ2-1; D is perhaps TRBD1 (6 bases). The CDR3 totals 14 residues. V lost 7 bases, J lost 5 bases, and 15 bases lay in between. CDR1 LNHDA and CDR2 SQIVND come from the germline V gene (reference sequence). CDR3 residues: CASTTGLSNNEQFF. The CDR3 coding sequence is TGTGCCAGTACTACAGGGTTGAGTAACAATGAGCAGTTCTTC.

V is TRBV9 and J is TRBJ2-3; weak D call: TRBD2 (6 bases). Trimming stripped 0 bases from V and 1 base from J, with 15 bases between. Germline V CDR1 and CDR2: SGDLS, YYNGEE. This CDR3 comprises 17 residues. CDR3 in amino acids: CASSVAAGGKGTDTQYF. CDR3 sequence (DNA): TGTGCCAGCAGCGTAGCCGCCGGCGGGAAAGGCACAGATACGCAGTATTTT.

This clone was detected only once. The genes are TRBV11-2 and TRBJ1-3; D gene unclear. Looked up from germline, CDR1 is SGHAT and CDR2 is FQNNGV. The ends were cut back, 1 base at V and 1 base at J, with 14 bases in the middle. The CDR3 length is 17 residues. In nucleotides, the CDR3 is TGTGCCAGCAGCTTAGCAATGGAGGGATTGTCTGGAAACACCATATATTTT. It yields the protein CASSLAMEGLSGNTIYF.